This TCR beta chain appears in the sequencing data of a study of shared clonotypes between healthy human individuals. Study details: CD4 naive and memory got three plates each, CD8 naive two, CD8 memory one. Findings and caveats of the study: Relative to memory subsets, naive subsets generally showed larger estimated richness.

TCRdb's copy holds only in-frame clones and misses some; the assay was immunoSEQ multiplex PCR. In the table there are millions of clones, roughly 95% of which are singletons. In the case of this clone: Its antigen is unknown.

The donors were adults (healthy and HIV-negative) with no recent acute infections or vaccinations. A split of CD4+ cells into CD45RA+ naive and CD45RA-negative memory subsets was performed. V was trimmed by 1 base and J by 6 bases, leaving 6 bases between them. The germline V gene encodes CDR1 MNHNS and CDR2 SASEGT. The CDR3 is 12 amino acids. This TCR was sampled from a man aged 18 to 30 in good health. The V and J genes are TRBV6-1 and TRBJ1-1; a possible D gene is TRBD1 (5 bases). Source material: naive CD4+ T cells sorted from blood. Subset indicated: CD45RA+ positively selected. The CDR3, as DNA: TGTGCCAGCAGTGAAGTGGGGGCTGAAGCTTTCTTT. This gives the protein CASSEVGAEAFF.